The text below deals with one TCR beta chain. Its specificity is not known. These data come from a study of cytomegalovirus exposure and HLA in healthy donors. Study information: The Caucasian-associated ancestry cluster held 80% to 90% of 398 genotyped donors.

The study ran its PCR with 60 Vbeta and 13 Jbeta primers. Sequenced by immunoSEQ multiplex PCR; TCRdb stores in-frame clones only, minus some. The sample holds 90,000 to 120,000 clones; under 80% are singletons and the top ten take roughly 15%. V was pared by 7 bases and J by 5 bases, with 10 bases of the junction left unmatched. The CDR3 totals 15 residues. Germline CDR1 LGHNT, CDR2 FRNRAP. Study-wide findings and caveats: In presence/absence analyses, roughly uniform sequencing depth across donors was assumed. When a later analysis was performed, an Asian-associated ancestry cluster reportedly had fewer N-insertions than the roughly 700-donor mean. Over 15,000 TCR beta sequences were associated with HLA alleles at 0.05 false discovery rate in a later analysis.

The sequencing sample was made of PBMCs. This TCR was sampled from a woman aged 35 to 49 in good health and CMV-seropositive. This chain connects TRBV12-5 to TRBJ2-5; 10 bases align to TRBD1. This chain's CDR3 is CASAPGTGVGETQYF. CDR3 DNA sequence: TGTGCTAGTGCCCCGGGGACAGGGGTTGGGGAGACCCAGTACTTC.